The 21 T cell receptor beta chains given below trace back to one sample, sequenced in a study of shared clonotypes between healthy human individuals. Method: immunoSEQ multiplex PCR; TCRdb's copy keeps in-frame clones and lacks some. In the table there are some 2,000,000 clones, about 95% of which are singletons. CD45RO-negative, CCR7-positively selected cells formed the naive CD8 fraction, excluding terminally differentiated effector memory CD45RA+ cells. Sequenced: naive CD8+ T cells sorted from blood. These receptors all stem from a man aged 18-30 years in good health.

This clone was seen once. The gene calls are TRBV4-1 and TRBJ2-7; maybe TRBD1 (5 bases). The CDR3 covers 13 residues. Germline lookup yields CDR1 MGHRA and CDR2 YSYEKL. V lost 6 bases and J 0 bases, leaving 9 bases between the germline ends. The CDR3 loop is CASSPGISYEQYF. The CDR3 DNA follows: TGCGCCAGCAGTCCAGGGATCTCCTACGAGCAGTACTTC.

A single count supports this clone. The rearrangement links TRBV10-1 to TRBJ2-5, with 8 bases matching TRBD2. Germline V gene sequence: CDR1 WNHNN, CDR2 SYGVQD (reference sequence). This CDR3 region has 15 residues. Losses at the gene ends were 3 bases for V and 4 bases for J; bases not matched to a gene: 7. This chain's CDR3 is CASSEAGEMGETQYF. The CDR3 DNA reads as TGCGCCAGCAGTGAAGCGGGAGAAATGGGAGAGACCCAGTACTTC.

The chain joins TRBV27 to TRBJ2-5; D not certain. The CDR3 contains 13 residues. The V gene's germline CDR1 is MNHEY and CDR2 SMNVEV (reference sequence). Trimming removed 5 bases from V and 2 bases from J, with 9 bases in between. CDR3 protein: CASSPLVQETQYF. The CDR3 DNA sequence: TGTGCCAGCAGTCCACTCGTTCAAGAGACCCAGTACTTC.

The CDR3 coding sequence is TGTGCCAGCAGCTTACGTGGATCAGGCGGAGGCTACACCTTC. It codes for CASSLRGSGGGYTF. The genes are TRBV13 and TRBJ1-2; D is uncertain. Trimming took 2 bases from V and 8 from J, leaving 15 bases between them. Looked up from germline, CDR1 is PRHDT and CDR2 is FYEKMQ (reference sequence). This CDR3 spans 14 amino acids.

This clone was detected a few times. The chain employs TRBV18 and TRBJ1-1; no clear D. Germline CDR1 and CDR2: KGHSH and LQKENI. The CDR3 is made up of 14 amino acids. Trimming left V 5 bases short and J 7 bases short, with 17 bases between. The DNA of the CDR3 is TGTGCCAGCTCAACACTGCAATTCGACGGTGAAGCTTTCTTT. This codes for CASSTLQFDGEAFF.

The chain joins TRBV19 to TRBJ1-1; tentative D call: TRBD1 (5 bases). Germline CDR1 reads LNHDA; CDR2 reads SQIVND (reference sequence). Deletions cut 6 bases from V and 2 bases from J, with 10 bases between. The CDR3 is 13 amino acids. The CDR3: CASSEGFNTEAFF. CDR3 coding DNA: TGTGCCAGTAGCGAGGGGTTCAACACTGAAGCTTTCTTT.

The chain employs TRBV19 and TRBJ1-2, with a possible D match to TRBD1 (5 bases). Germline values: CDR1 LNHDA, CDR2 SQIVND (reference sequence). The CDR3 runs to 18 residues. Trimming took off 7 bases at V and 5 bases at J, with 29 bases between the two ends. The CDR3 DNA sequence: TGTGCCAGTACCCGTCTGGGGGAGCTGATATCTCACCCTTATGGCTACACCTTC. Protein sequence: CASTRLGELISHPYGYTF.

Details on this clone: The same CDR3 also results from other DNA sequences found in this sample. J is TRBJ2-7 and V is TRBV7-8, with 7 bases lining up with TRBD1. Germline loops: CDR1 SGHVS, CDR2 FQNEAQ. The CDR3 spans 17 residues. V lost 0 bases, J lost 2 bases, and 10 bases stayed unmatched. Here the CDR3 DNA reads TGTGCCAGCAGCTTAGCGCTAATAGGGACAGCCACCTACGAGCAGTACTTC. Translated, it gives CASSLALIGTATYEQYF.

The genes are TRBV5-1 and TRBJ2-1; tentatively, D is TRBD1 or TRBD2 (6 bases each). Trimming left V 4 bases short and J 5 bases short, with 13 bases between. From germline, CDR1 is SGHRS and CDR2 YFSETQ. CDR3 size: 14 residues. The DNA for the CDR3 is TGCGCCAGCAGCGGTAGGGGGGCGGACAATGAGCAGTTCTTC. Encoded protein: CASSGRGADNEQFF.

This clone occurred a few times. Other nucleotide sequences from this sample produce the same CDR3. For the CDR3, the DNA is TGTGCCAGCGGAGGGAGCTCCTATAATTCACCCCTCCACTTT. As protein: CASGGSSYNSPLHF. V is TRBV2 and J is TRBJ1-6; D call uncertain. Germline V gene lookup returns CDR1 SNHLY and CDR2 FYNNEI. The CDR3 runs 14 residues. V lost 8 bases to trimming and J lost 0 bases, with 8 bases between them.

The chain recombines TRBV11-2 with TRBJ1-2; no clear D gene. V was trimmed by 1 base and J by 8 bases, leaving 17 bases between them. The CDR3 extends over 15 amino acids. In germline, CDR1 is SGHAT, CDR2 FQNNGV. CDR3 amino acids: CASSLVAGSFGGYTF. The CDR3 bases are TGTGCCAGCAGCTTAGTAGCCGGGTCTTTTGGAGGCTACACCTTC.

The chain uses TRBV11-2 and TRBJ2-5; D assignment may be TRBD1 or TRBD2 (6 bases each). The CDR3 spans 15 residues. Trimming shortened V by 7 bases and J by 5 bases, and 20 bases separated the two germline ends. Germline lookup yields CDR1 SGHAT and CDR2 FQNNGV. CDR3 sequence reads: CASTRTEGVGETQYF. The CDR3 DNA follows: TGTGCCAGCACCCGAACGGAGGGGGTAGGGGAGACCCAGTACTTC.

A note on this clone: With a much larger clone just one base away, this may be a read error. Other DNA sequences within the sample encode an identical CDR3. V is TRBV7-9 and J is TRBJ1-2, with 7 nucleotides matching TRBD1. Per germline, CDR1 SEHNR and CDR2 FQNEAQ (reference sequence). The CDR3 contains 13 residues. The V gene end was trimmed by 4 bases and the J gene end by 2 bases; junction bases not matched to a gene: 1. The CDR3 loop reads CASSSGQNYGYTF. As DNA, the CDR3 is TGTGCCAGCAGCTCGGGACAGAACTATGGCTACACCTTC. Full variable domain (remainder filled in from reference TRBV7-9 and TRBJ1-2): DTGVSQNPRHKITKRGQNVTFRCDPISEHNRLYWYRQTLGQGPEFLTYFQNEAQLEKSRLLSDRFSAERPKGSFSTLEIQRTEQGDSAMYLCASSSGQNYGYTFGSGTRLTVV.

The V gene is TRBV19, the J gene TRBJ2-1, with 10 positions matching TRBD1. The junction had 8 bases not matched to a gene; V was cut back by 5 bases and J by 7 bases. The CDR3 is made up of 15 amino acids. Germline CDR1 is LNHDA and CDR2 is SQIVND (reference sequence). The CDR3 nucleotides are TGTGCCAGTAGTGTTGGGACAGGGGAGTTGAATGAGCAGTTCTTC. Residues: CASSVGTGELNEQFF. The variable domain in full, with the rest retrieved from reference TRBV19 and TRBJ2-1, is DGGITQSPKYLFRKEGQNVTLSCEQNLNHDAMYWYRQDPGQGLRLIYYSQIVNDFQKGDIAEGYSVSREKKESFPLTVTSAQKNPTAFYLCASSVGTGELNEQFFGPGTRLTVL.

The V gene is TRBV2, the J gene TRBJ2-7; D gene ambiguous. The germline V gene has CDR1 SNHLY and CDR2 FYNNEI. Trimming pared 4 bases from V and 3 bases from J, leaving 7 bases between. There are 12 residues in the CDR3. The CDR3 bases are TGTGCCAGCAGTGGGCCCCTCTACGAGCAGTACTTC. Amino acids: CASSGPLYEQYF.

This clone was seen just once. The J gene is TRBJ1-6, the V gene TRBV7-9; 10 nucleotides line up with TRBD1. From germline, CDR1 is SEHNR and CDR2 FQNEAQ (reference sequence). This CDR3 is built from 14 residues. J was trimmed by 10 bases and V by 6 bases; bases with no gene match: 6. CDR3 sequence (DNA): TGTGCCAGCAGACCCGGGACAGGGGAATCACCCCTCCACTTT. Its protein is CASRPGTGESPLHF.

This clone has only a few counts. Within the sample, other DNA sequences also encode this same CDR3. The chain has TRBV27 and TRBJ1-1; D not certain. Germline-derived CDR1 and CDR2 are MNHEY and SMNVEV (reference sequence). The V gene lost 1 base and the J gene lost 3 bases, with 6 bases spanning the gap. The CDR3 has 13 amino acids. DNA of the CDR3: TGTGCCAGCAGTTTATGGAGGGACACTGAAGCTTTCTTT. Translation: CASSLWRDTEAFF.

The chain carries TRBV2 and TRBJ2-4; maybe TRBD2 (7 bases). There are 14 residues in the CDR3. Trimming took 11 bases from V and 3 from J, leaving 17 bases between them. Germline lookup yields CDR1 SNHLY and CDR2 FYNNEI. CDR3 nucleotides: TGTGCCGGGGGGGGCAGCTATGACAAAAACATTCAGTACTTC. Its protein product is CAGGGSYDKNIQYF.

The rearrangement uses TRBV15 and TRBJ2-7; D tentatively reads TRBD1 or TRBD2 (6 bases each). This CDR3 has 15 residues. Trimming left V 5 bases short and J 3 bases short, with 17 bases between. Germline V gene data show CDR1 as LNHNV and CDR2 as YYDKDF (reference sequence). CDR3 nucleotide sequence: TGTGCCACCAGCGGCGGGACATGGGGGAACTACGAGCAGTACTTC. This encodes CATSGGTWGNYEQYF.

This chain's CDR3 is CASSPTGINEQFF. The CDR3 DNA sequence: TGTGCCAGCAGTCCGACAGGGATAAATGAGCAGTTCTTC. The V and J genes are TRBV27 and TRBJ2-1, with TRBD1 matching over 7 bases. The CDR3 loop spans 13 amino acids. With 5 bases clipped from V and 7 bases from J, the junction kept 5 bases outside the gene matches. CDR1 is MNHEY, CDR2 SMNVEV, per germline (reference sequence).

The J gene is TRBJ2-5, the V gene TRBV30, with D hard to call. This CDR3 is built from 14 residues. The germline CDR1 and CDR2 sequences are GTSNPN and SVGIG (reference sequence). V lost 0 bases to trimming and J lost 4 bases, with 12 bases between them. CDR3 amino acids: CAWSVQGFLETQYF. For the CDR3, the DNA is TGTGCCTGGAGTGTACAAGGTTTCCTAGAGACCCAGTACTTC.